A selection of T cell receptor beta chains follows, all from one sample in a study of T cell responses to AZD1222 COVID-19 vaccine. Profiling relied on immunoSEQ multiplex PCR, and the TCRdb table lists in-frame clones only, not all of them. The repertoire includes 140,000 to 150,000 clones, 90% to 95% of them detected once, and about 3.8% sits in the top ten. Sequenced here: peripheral blood, sampled on day 0 of AZD1222 vaccination. The receptors stem from an adult in good health. CDR3s include the opening cysteine and the closing phenylalanine or tryptophan. The D gene is left open where the match is weak. Not every row has a clone size; where given, it reads once, few, many or a size class.

D gene | J gene | clone size | V gene | CDR3 DNA | CDR3 protein
NA | TRBJ2-7 | NA | TRBV9 | TGTGCCAGCAGCGTAGATCCGGGCAGATCATACGAGCAGTACTTC | CASSVDPGRSYEQYF
TRBD1 | TRBJ2-7 | NA | TRBV4-3 | TGCGCCAGCAGCCCAGGGACAGGGAGCTCCTACGAGCAGTACTTC | CASSPGTGSSYEQYF
NA | TRBJ2-3 | once | TRBV6-1 | TGTGCCAGCAGTGTGTCCCCAGCGGGGGGACAGGGCACAGATACGCAGTATTTT | CASSVSPAGGQGTDTQYF
NA | TRBJ2-7 | few | TRBV2 | TGTGCCAGCAGCGTGTTCGAGCAGTACTTC | CASSVFEQYF
NA | TRBJ2-7 | NA | TRBV29-1 | TGCAGCGTTGTTTTTGAAGGGCCCCGAGAGCAGTACTTC | CSVVFEGPREQYF
TRBD1 | TRBJ1-1 | NA | TRBV25-1 | TGTGCCAGCAGTCCCCAGGGGGCTACTGAAGCTTTCTTT | CASSPQGATEAFF
NA | TRBJ2-5 | NA | TRBV6-5 | TGTGCCAGCGCTGAGAGCGGCCCGAGAGCCCAGTACTTC | CASAESGPRAQYF
TRBD1 | TRBJ1-3 | NA | TRBV24-1 | TGTGCCACCAGGGGGACAGGAGGAAACACCATATATTTT | CATRGTGGNTIYF
NA | TRBJ2-7 | NA | TRBV19 | TGTGCCAGTAGTATGGGGAGTTTCTACGAGCAGTACTTC | CASSMGSFYEQYF
NA | TRBJ1-1 | NA | TRBV10-3 | TGTGCCATCAGTACAGGGACAAACACTGAAGCTTTCTTT | CAISTGTNTEAFF
NA | TRBJ1-3 | NA | TRBV29-1 | TGCAGCGTTGTGGTATCTCGGAGGGGAAACACCATATATTTT | CSVVVSRRGNTIYF
NA | TRBJ2-5 | NA | TRBV7-6 | TGTGCCAGCAGCCGGGGTTCAGCACAGGGTGAGGGGACCCAGTACTTC | CASSRGSAQGEGTQYF
NA | TRBJ2-7 | NA | TRBV11-2 | TGTGCCAGCAGCGCGACAGACGGCAGAGGTGAGCAGTACTTC | CASSATDGRGEQYF
NA | TRBJ1-2 | NA | TRBV5-4 | TGTGCCAGCAGCTTGGGGTACGAGGAGGGCTACACCTTC | CASSLGYEEGYTF
NA | TRBJ1-1 | NA | TRBV27 | TGTGCCAGCAGTTTCCGTCGGAGGGCGAACACTGAAGCTTTCTTT | CASSFRRRANTEAFF
NA | TRBJ1-1 | NA | TRBV5-5 | TGTGCCAGCAGCTTGGGTCCGGGAAACACTGAAGCTTTCTTT | CASSLGPGNTEAFF
NA | TRBJ2-2 | NA | TRBV18 | TGTGCCAGCTCACCACGGGGCGGGCTGAACACCGGGGAGCTGTTTTTT | CASSPRGGLNTGELFF
NA | TRBJ1-3 | NA | TRBV9 | TGTGCCAGCAGCGTAGGGGTCCACTCTGGAAACACCATATATTTT | CASSVGVHSGNTIYF
NA | TRBJ1-1 | once | TRBV7-2 | TGTGCCAGCAGCCCCAGCCTGAACGCTTTCTTT | CASSPSLNAFF
NA | TRBJ2-3 | NA | TRBV29-1 | TGCAGCGCCCAGGTACCCACAGATACGCAGTATTTT | CSAQVPTDTQYF
NA | TRBJ2-3 | NA | TRBV18 | TGTGCCAGCTCACATACGGGCGGGGCCGGCACAGATACGCAGTATTTT | CASSHTGGAGTDTQYF
NA | TRBJ1-5 | NA | TRBV30 | TGTGCCTGGAGTGTACGTACTTCGGCAGGGGATATGCCCCAGCATTTT | CAWSVRTSAGDMPQHF
NA | TRBJ2-2 | NA | TRBV9 | TGTGCCAGCAGCGTAAAGGGCCTCGGGACCGGGGAGCTGTTTTTT | CASSVKGLGTGELFF
TRBD2 | TRBJ2-1 | NA | TRBV6-2/TRBV6-3 | TGTGCCAGCAGTTCCCTAACCTCTAGCGGGAGGAGCTCCTACAATGAGCAGTTCTTC | CASSSLTSSGRSSYNEQFF
TRBD2 | TRBJ2-1 | NA | TRBV7-8 | TGTGCCAGCAGCCGGGGTAGCGGGTCTTCCGATGAGCAGTTCTTC | CASSRGSGSSDEQFF
TRBD1 | TRBJ2-5 | NA | TRBV10-2 | TGCGCCAGCAGTGACAGACAGGGCCCATCGCAAGAGACCCAGTACTTC | CASSDRQGPSQETQYF
TRBD1 | TRBJ2-3 | NA | TRBV27 | TGTGCCAGCAGTTTATGGGCAGGGGGTAACCCTACAGATACGCAGTATTTT | CASSLWAGGNPTDTQYF
NA | TRBJ1-1 | NA | TRBV5-4 | TGTGCCAGCTCTCGGGTGAACACTGAAGCTTTCTTT | CASSRVNTEAFF
NA | TRBJ1-1 | NA | TRBV27 | TGTGCCAGCAGTCGACGGCCCTTCATGAACACTGAAGCTTTCTTT | CASSRRPFMNTEAFF